This T cell receptor (beta chain) stems from a study of T cells after yellow fever vaccination. There are 18 residues in the CDR3. Deletions cut 4 bases from V and 0 bases from J, with 21 bases between. Per the germline V gene, CDR1 is SGHAT and CDR2 is FQNNGV. This clonotype was observed at least ten times. Its antigen is as yet unknown. The study, taken as a whole, reports: A weaker secondary response peaked on day 5, the primary on day 15. Abundant contaminating clonotypes from the bulk population could appear in FACS-sorted repertoires. Subsequent to the booster, the majority of primary-vaccination clones reappeared (96% CD4, more than 70% CD8).

Conversion of TCR transcripts into cDNA relied on 5'RACE template switching, which added a universal primer site and UMIs. MiXCR was run by TCRdb on the 5' RACE reads, yielding one entry per CDR3 protein. The sample includes some 240,000 distinct CDR3 sequences, approximately 3% of them seen just once. Sequenced material: CD4+ T cells sorted from PBMCs, taken 10 days after the yellow fever booster vaccination. The chain carries TRBV11-2 and TRBJ1-2, with D possibly matching TRBD1 (5 bases). The TCR originated in a man aged 18 to 30 who received the YFV17D yellow fever vaccine. CDR3: CASSSIRDASGSNYGYTF. CDR3 bases: TGTGCCAGCAGCTCTATCCGGGACGCGAGTGGATCTAACTATGGCTACACCTTC.